A selection of T cell receptor beta chains follows, all from one sample in a study of vaccination and CD4 T cells after COVID-19. In TCRdb, the PCR reads were re-called with MiXCR into one record per CDR3 protein. The sample lists roughly 10,000 distinct CDR3 sequences, roughly 55% seen once, with roughly a tenth in the top ten. Which antigens these TCRs recognize remains unknown. Sequenced sample: CD4+ T cells from blood, cultured in vitro. Receptor source: a human donor who had recovered from COVID-19. Each CDR3 is given with its conserved first and last residue. D genes are given only for firm matches. The size of a clone is reported for some rows only, either as once, few or many, or as a class for expanded clones.

j_call v_call clone_size d_call cdr3_nt cdr3_aa
TRBJ1-2 TRBV7-9 NA NA TGTGCCAGCAGCGCCTTCGGGGGGCTATATGGCTACACCTTC CASSAFGGLYGYTF
TRBJ2-5 TRBV2 once NA TGTGCCAGCAGTTTGCAGGGCACCGAGACCCAGTACTTC CASSLQGTETQYF
TRBJ1-6 TRBV18 NA TRBD1 TGTGCCAGCTCACCCGGACAGGGTATGGATTCACCCCTCCACTTT CASSPGQGMDSPLHF
TRBJ1-2 TRBV18 NA NA TGTGCCAGCTCAGAGGACAGAAACTATGGCTACACCTTC CASSEDRNYGYTF
TRBJ2-7 TRBV29-1 NA TRBD2 TGCAGCGTTGTAACCGCCGGACTAGCGGGGCAGTACTTC CSVVTAGLAGQYF
TRBJ2-6 TRBV15 NA NA TGTGCCACCACCCAGACAGTGCGCTCTGGGGCCAACGTCCTGACTTTC CATTQTVRSGANVLTF
TRBJ1-5 TRBV29-1 NA NA TGCAGCGTTGAAGGGTCTCCGGGCCAGCCCCAGCATTTT CSVEGSPGQPQHF
TRBJ2-2 TRBV28 NA TRBD2 TGTGCCAGCAGTTTATGGACTAGCGGGAGCACCGGGGAGCTGTTTTTT CASSLWTSGSTGELFF
TRBJ2-5 TRBV7-2 few NA TGTGCCAGCAGCTTAAGGGTCCGAGAGACCCAGTACTTC CASSLRVRETQYF
TRBJ1-2 TRBV19 NA NA TGTGCCAGTAGTATGGTCGTTAACTATGGCTACACCTTC CASSMVVNYGYTF
TRBJ1-2 TRBV20-1 NA NA TGCAGTGCTAGAGATCGGGGACACCGGCTGGATGGCTACACCTTC CSARDRGHRLDGYTF
TRBJ1-1 TRBV2 once NA TGTGCCAGCAGGGTGGTCATGAACACTGAAGCTTTCTTT CASRVVMNTEAFF
TRBJ2-1 TRBV20-1 NA TRBD2 TGCAGTGCTAGTGGATCCCTAGCGGGAGAGGTTGAGCAGTTCTTC CSASGSLAGEVEQFF
TRBJ2-3 TRBV7-3 NA NA TGTGCCAGCAGCTACGGGGATACGCAGTATTTT CASSYGDTQYF
TRBJ2-5 TRBV20-1 few TRBD2 TGCAGTGCTAGAGATCGTACTAGCGGGAGAGAGACCCAGTACTTC CSARDRTSGRETQYF
TRBJ1-5 TRBV15 large NA TGTGCCACCAGCAGGATGGACGGGTGGGATCAGCCCCAGCATTTT CATSRMDGWDQPQHF
TRBJ2-1 TRBV20-1 NA TRBD2 TGCAGTGCCCCCCAACTAGCGGCCTACAATGAGCAGTTCTTC CSAPQLAAYNEQFF
TRBJ2-2 TRBV15 medium-sized NA TGTGCCACCAGCGTTCGTATAGGGCAGGGCGGGGAGCTGTTTTTT CATSVRIGQGGELFF
TRBJ2-4 TRBV28 NA TRBD1 TGTGCCAGCAGTAGACCGGGACAGGACAAAAACATTCAGTACTTC CASSRPGQDKNIQYF
TRBJ2-1 TRBV30 NA NA TGTGCCTGGAATGAAGCGGTGCGCTACAATGAGCAGTTCTTC CAWNEAVRYNEQFF
TRBJ1-5 TRBV30 few NA TGTGCCTGGACCAAGGTTAATAGCAATCAGCCCCAGCATTTT CAWTKVNSNQPQHF
TRBJ1-6 TRBV5-1 few NA TGCGCCAGCAGCTTGGACTTGAGCTCCTATAATTCACCCCTCCACTTT CASSLDLSSYNSPLHF
TRBJ1-5 TRBV2 NA NA TGTGCCAGCAGGGCTGACGGTCAGCCCCAGCATTTT CASRADGQPQHF
TRBJ1-6 TRBV15 few TRBD1 TGTGCCACAAAGACGACAGACAGGGCGTCCTATAATTCACCCCTCCACTTT CATKTTDRASYNSPLHF
TRBJ1-2 TRBV6-1 few TRBD1 TGTGCCAGCCAAGACAGGGCCGATGGGGGTGGCTACACCTTC CASQDRADGGGYTF
TRBJ2-2 TRBV11-3 NA NA TGTGCCAGCAGCCAGACAAACACCGGGGAGCTGTTTTTT CASSQTNTGELFF
TRBJ1-1 TRBV20-1 NA TRBD1 TGCAGTGCTAGTCAGACAGGGATAGTCACTGAAGCTTTCTTT CSASQTGIVTEAFF
TRBJ1-1 TRBV7-9 NA NA TGTGCCAGCAGCCCGCACCCAACAGGGATTGAAGCTTTCTTT CASSPHPTGIEAFF
TRBJ2-7 TRBV12-3/TRBV12-4 NA NA TGTGCCAGCAGTCCGCAGCGGAGTTCTACCTACGAGCAGTACTTC CASSPQRSSTYEQYF
TRBJ2-7 TRBV10-3 NA NA TGTGCCATCATCGAGGGTACCTCCTACGAGCAGTACTTC CAIIEGTSYEQYF
TRBJ2-3 TRBV6-1 NA TRBD2 TGTGCCACAGGAGGAATAGGAGGCGGGAGGGGAGATACGCAGTATTTT CATGGIGGGRGDTQYF
TRBJ2-7 TRBV20-1 few NA TGCAGTGCTATCCGGGGGTCCACCTACGAGCAGTACTTC CSAIRGSTYEQYF
TRBJ2-1 TRBV20-1 few NA TGCAGTGCCGACCCCAGCGGCTACAATGAGCAGTTCTTC CSADPSGYNEQFF
TRBJ2-3 TRBV27 NA TRBD2 TGTGCCAGCAGTTTTGGCGGGAGTTGGTTAGGCTATGGCACAGATACGCAGTATTTT CASSFGGSWLGYGTDTQYF
TRBJ2-7 TRBV18 NA TRBD2 TGTGCCAGCTCACCTCGGACTAGCGGGAGTTACGAGCAGTACTTC CASSPRTSGSYEQYF
TRBJ2-7 TRBV20-1 few TRBD2 TGCAGTGCTAGCAACAGACCGGGACTAGGGGCCTACGAGCAGTACTTC CSASNRPGLGAYEQYF
TRBJ2-7 TRBV20-1 NA NA TGCAGTGCTAGAATACATTTAAGCTCCTACGAGCAGTACTTC CSARIHLSSYEQYF
TRBJ2-3 TRBV20-1 few NA TGCAGTGCTGAGCTCGAAGATACGCAGTATTTT CSAELEDTQYF
TRBJ2-7 TRBV20-1 NA NA TGCAGTGCTGGGGAGCGGCCCCTCTACGAGCAGTACTTC CSAGERPLYEQYF
TRBJ2-4 TRBV6-1 NA NA TGTGCCAGCAGCGTACTCCAGGGGAACATTCAGTACTTC CASSVLQGNIQYF
TRBJ1-2 TRBV6-1 medium-sized NA TGTGCCAGCAGACCCGACAGTTATGGCTACACCTTC CASRPDSYGYTF
TRBJ2-3 TRBV7-8 NA NA TGTGCCAGCAGCAAGGAGGGTCTTACTAGCACAGATACGCAGTATTTT CASSKEGLTSTDTQYF
TRBJ1-4 TRBV28 NA NA TGTGCCAGCAGTTTCTTGCCGCAGGAAAAACTGTTTTTT CASSFLPQEKLFF
TRBJ2-7 TRBV6-2/TRBV6-3 NA NA TGTGCCAGCACCCCAGCGCCGGCGGGTTTGGGCTCCTACGAGCAGTACTTC CASTPAPAGLGSYEQYF
TRBJ2-5 TRBV6-1 NA NA TGTGCCAGCAGTGAACCGGGCTTAGGAGAGACCCAGTACTTC CASSEPGLGETQYF
TRBJ2-6 TRBV4-2 NA NA TGTGCCAGCAGCCAAGAGGCGGCCCAAGCGTCCGGGGCCAACGTCCTGACTTTC CASSQEAAQASGANVLTF
TRBJ1-2 TRBV10-3 NA NA TGTGCCATCAAGCCCCGACCGTTAGGGAACTATGGCTACACCTTC CAIKPRPLGNYGYTF
TRBJ2-2 TRBV30 NA NA TGTGCCTGGAGGCGACGGACCAACACCGGGGAGCTGTTTTTT CAWRRRTNTGELFF
TRBJ2-7 TRBV10-3 NA NA TGTGCCATCAGTGCGACGGGGAGCTTCGAGCAGTACTTC CAISATGSFEQYF
TRBJ2-2 TRBV20-1 few TRBD2 TGCAGTGCTAGGACTAGCGGGAGATTAGGCACCGGGGAGCTGTTTTTT CSARTSGRLGTGELFF